This T cell receptor (beta chain) is from a study of breast tumors, draining lymph nodes, adjacent tissues. Study-wide points: Tumor TCR diversity was below lymph nodes but above nontumor tissue. The lymph node origin of tumor T cells was framed as consistent with a hypothesis, not demonstrated.

TCRdb passed the multiplex PCR reads through MiXCR, listing each CDR3 protein once. The sample has 180,000 or so distinct CDR3 sequences; about 32% are singletons. The lymph nodes were axillary draining lymph nodes from breast cancer patients. This CDR3 is built from 12 residues. From germline, CDR1 is MNHEY and CDR2 SVGEGT. The V end lost 5 bases, the J end lost 5 bases, and 9 bases lay between the germline ends. Details on this clonotype: As yet, its antigen is unknown.

Sequencing was performed on axillary lymph node tissue. V is TRBV6-2 or TRBV6-3 and J is TRBJ2-5; D not resolved. The source of this sequence is a female donor with breast cancer. Some clones in this sample may be carry-over from other donors' samples. As DNA, the CDR3 is TGTGCCAGCAGTCCCTACACGGAGACCCAGTACTTC. This encodes CASSPYTETQYF.